This TCR beta chain was retrieved from a study of blood T cell repertoires in COVID-19 (dated by TCRdb to 2018 to 2021). The study in broad terms: Collaborator samples came from the United States, Italy and Spain and covered acute and convalescent phases of COVID-19. The material from the prospective study consisted of cDNA or gDNA derived from T cells, B-cell-depleted T cells, or PBMCs. Deeply sampled blood TCRbeta repertoires from subjects exposed to, actively infected with, or recovered from COVID-19 were included in the dataset. The repertoires were released in a freely available public database intended as a resource for research on the immune response to SARS-CoV-2. The samples were drawn from two sources: the first 160 participants of the ongoing ImmuneRACE study, and 1,000 to 1,500 subjects contributed by 6 global collaborators. A de-identified subject ID, COVID-19 status, age in years and sex were almost always included in the sample metadata. HLA class I and class II types, where available, came from metadata supplied by the sample provider rather than from assay-based typing.

Whole blood was collected in K2EDTA tubes by collaborating institutions according to the institutions' own protocols. For TCRbeta analysis, collaborators shipped samples as frozen whole blood, isolated PBMCs, or DNA extracted from either of those sample types. The immunoSEQ Assay, a bias-controlled multiplex PCR, was used to amplify TCRbeta CDR3 regions from genomic DNA. The paper's processing steps were these. Within the assay, amplification of reference gene primers was used to estimate how many nucleated cells each sample contained. To quantify the absolute abundance of each unique TCRbeta CDR3 rearrangement, sequence reads were collapsed and filtered. For each sample, productive Simpson clonality was calculated as the square root of Simpson's diversity index across productive rearrangements. TCRdb re-hosts the immuneACCESS table, in-frame sequences only. Its copies lack some clones; in the studies checked, an unresolved V gene accounts for under half of them, and the cause for the rest is not known. The D gene and trimming were derived from the DNA, and the V and J assignments and clone size from that table. In this sample the table shows approximately 90,000 clones, roughly 84% of which occur a single time. Around 5.3% of the sample goes to the ten largest clones.

CDR1 and CDR2, per the germline V gene (reference sequence), are LNHDA and SQIVND. Deletion took 2 bases off V and 4 bases off J, with a span of 14 bases between the germline ends. Inclusive of the bounding cysteine and phenylalanine, the CDR3 is 16 residues long. Here the CDR3 DNA is all that survives: 48 bases in frame from base 1. Broad study findings and their caveats: Clinical and demographic metadata were provided uncurated, with the amount varying by source and participant.

Details on this clone: Its target antigen remains unknown. There are no base qualities to consult, and no much larger clone falls within one base.

The TCR sequence derives from a woman older than 75 with acute or convalescent COVID-19. Sequencing was performed on peripheral blood. The sequence links TRBV19 to TRBJ2-2, with the D segment identity uncertain. The bases read TGTGCCAGTAGTATACCCCGAGGCGCAGCCACCGGGGAGCTGTTTTTT. Translation gives CASSIPRGAATGELFF.